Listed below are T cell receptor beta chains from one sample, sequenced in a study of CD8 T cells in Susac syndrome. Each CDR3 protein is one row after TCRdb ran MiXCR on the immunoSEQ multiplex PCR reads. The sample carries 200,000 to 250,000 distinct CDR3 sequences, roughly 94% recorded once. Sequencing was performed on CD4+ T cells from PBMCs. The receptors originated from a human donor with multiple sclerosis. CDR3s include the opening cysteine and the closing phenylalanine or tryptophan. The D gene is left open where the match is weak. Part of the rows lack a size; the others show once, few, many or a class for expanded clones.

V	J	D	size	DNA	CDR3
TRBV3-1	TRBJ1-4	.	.	TGTGCCAGCAGCCAAGGTGGTCGGGGCGGAAAACTGTTTTTT	CASSQGGRGGKLFF
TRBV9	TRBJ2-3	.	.	TGTGCCAGCACTCCAAGGCCGGGCACAGATACGCAGTATTTT	CASTPRPGTDTQYF
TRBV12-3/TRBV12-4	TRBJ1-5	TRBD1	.	TGTGCCAGCAGCCCCGACAGGGGAGGCAATCAGCCCCAGCATTTT	CASSPDRGGNQPQHF
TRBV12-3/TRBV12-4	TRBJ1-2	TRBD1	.	TGTGCCAGCAGAGCCGGGACAGGGCCTTATGGCTACACCTTC	CASRAGTGPYGYTF
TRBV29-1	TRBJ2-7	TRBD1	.	TGCAGCGTTCGCGCCCGACAGGGTTCGGACGAGCAGTACTTC	CSVRARQGSDEQYF
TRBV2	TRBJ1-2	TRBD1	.	TGTGCCAGCAGTGAAGCGCTTAGGGGACAGGGGTACGGCTACACCTTC	CASSEALRGQGYGYTF
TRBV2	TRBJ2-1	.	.	TGTGCCAGCAGGGAACAGGACGCGGGGTTCTTC	CASREQDAGFF
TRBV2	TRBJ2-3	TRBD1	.	TGTGCCAGCACCCTGGACAGGGGGCAAGATACGCAGTATTTT	CASTLDRGQDTQYF
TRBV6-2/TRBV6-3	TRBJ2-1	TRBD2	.	TGTGCCAGCAGTTACTCCGAGCGGGGGGCCTACAATGAGCAGTTCTTC	CASSYSERGAYNEQFF
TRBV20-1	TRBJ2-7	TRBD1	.	TGCAGTGCTCCGGGACAGGGGGTCGAGCAGTACTTC	CSAPGQGVEQYF
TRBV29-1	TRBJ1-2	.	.	TGCAGCGTTGGGGGGGGTAACTATGGCTACACCTTC	CSVGGGNYGYTF
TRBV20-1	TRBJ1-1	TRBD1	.	TGCAGTGGGACAGGGGGGGGTTACACTGAAGCTTTCTTT	CSGTGGGYTEAFF
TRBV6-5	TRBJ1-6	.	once	TGTGCCAGCCTATCGACGAACGGGGGGCCCCTCCACTTT	CASLSTNGGPLHF
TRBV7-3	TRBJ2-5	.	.	TGTGCCAGCAGTGACGGGGCCTACCAAGAGACCCAGTACTTC	CASSDGAYQETQYF
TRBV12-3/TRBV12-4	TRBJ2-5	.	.	TGTGCCAGCAGTTCCCATACGACAGTCTGGACCCAGTACTTC	CASSSHTTVWTQYF
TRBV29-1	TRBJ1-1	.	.	TGCAGCGTTGGAGGGACGGTGAACACTGAAGCTTTCTTT	CSVGGTVNTEAFF
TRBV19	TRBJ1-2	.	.	TGTGCCAGTAGTATAGTACAGGGTGGTGGCTACACCTTC	CASSIVQGGGYTF
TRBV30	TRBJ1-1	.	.	TGTGCCTGGCGGCAGGAGAACACTGAAGCTTTCTTT	CAWRQENTEAFF
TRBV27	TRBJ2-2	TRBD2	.	TGTGCCACCCTAGCGGGTACGAACACCGGGGAGCTGTTTTTT	CATLAGTNTGELFF
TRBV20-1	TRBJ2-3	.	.	TGCAGTGAGCAGGGAAGAGGCACAGATACGCAGTATTTT	CSEQGRGTDTQYF
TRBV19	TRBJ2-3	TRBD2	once	TGTGCCAGTAGTCTAACGACTAGCGGAGGCCGGGATACGCAGTATTTT	CASSLTTSGGRDTQYF
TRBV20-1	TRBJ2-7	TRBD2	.	TGCAGTGCACAGGGACTAGCGGGGGATAACGAGCAGTACTTC	CSAQGLAGDNEQYF
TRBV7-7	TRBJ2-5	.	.	TGTGCTAGCAGCTTAGAAGTCGGAGGGGGCAGGAAGACCCAGTACTTC	CASSLEVGGGRKTQYF
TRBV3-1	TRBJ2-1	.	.	TGTGCCAGCAGCCAAGAGGACTGGAGCTCCTACAATGAGCAGTTCTTC	CASSQEDWSSYNEQFF
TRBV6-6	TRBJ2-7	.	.	TGTGCCAGCAGTGCGACATGGGACGAGCAGTACTTC	CASSATWDEQYF
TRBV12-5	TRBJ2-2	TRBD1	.	TGTGCTAGTGGTCCAGGACAGGGGGCCGTCGGGGAGCTGTTTTTT	CASGPGQGAVGELFF
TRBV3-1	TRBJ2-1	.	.	TGTGCCAGCAGCCCTTTGTCTGGTGCCTACAATGAGCAGTTCTTC	CASSPLSGAYNEQFF
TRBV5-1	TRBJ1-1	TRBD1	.	TGCGCCAGCAGCCGAGGACAGGTCGTTGGGACTGAAGCTTTCTTT	CASSRGQVVGTEAFF
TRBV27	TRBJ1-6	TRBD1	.	TGTGCCAGCACCACGAACAGGGGATCGGATAATTCACCCCTCCACTTT	CASTTNRGSDNSPLHF
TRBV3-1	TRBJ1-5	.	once	TGTGCCAGCAGCCCCACAAGGGACAGCAATCAGCCCCAGCATTTT	CASSPTRDSNQPQHF
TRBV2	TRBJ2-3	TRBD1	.	TGTGCCAGCAGTGGGACAGGGTGGACAGATACGCAGTATTTT	CASSGTGWTDTQYF
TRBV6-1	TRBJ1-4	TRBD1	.	TGTGCCAGCAGCGAGAGGGACAGGGAGCGTGAAAAACTGTTTTTT	CASSERDREREKLFF
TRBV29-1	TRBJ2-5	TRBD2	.	TGCAGCGTTGATATTCCAGGAGTGCTAGCGGCGGAGCGGACCCAGTACTTC	CSVDIPGVLAAERTQYF
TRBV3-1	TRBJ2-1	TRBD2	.	TGTGCCAGCAGCCCGCGGGTAGGACTAGTTGAGCAGTTCTTC	CASSPRVGLVEQFF
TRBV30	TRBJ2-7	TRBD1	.	TGTGCCTGGAGTAAGGACAGGGGCCCCTCCTACGAGCAGTACTTC	CAWSKDRGPSYEQYF
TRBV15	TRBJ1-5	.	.	TGTGCCACCAGCAGGACTGATCAGCCCCAGCATTTT	CATSRTDQPQHF
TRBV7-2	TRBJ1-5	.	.	TGTGCCAGCAGCTTAGCTGTTCAACAGCCCCAGCATTTT	CASSLAVQQPQHF
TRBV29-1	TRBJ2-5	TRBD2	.	TGCAGCGTGGTCTACCTAGGGGAGGGAGAAGAGACCCAGTACTTC	CSVVYLGEGEETQYF
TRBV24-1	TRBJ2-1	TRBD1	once	TGTGCCACCAGTGATAATACCGGGACAGTGCCCTACAATGAGCAGTTCTTC	CATSDNTGTVPYNEQFF
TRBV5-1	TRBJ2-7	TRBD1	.	TGCGCCAGCAGCTCGCGGCAGACAGGGCCCTACGAGCAGTACTTC	CASSSRQTGPYEQYF
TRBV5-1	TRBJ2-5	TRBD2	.	TGCGCCGGCAGCCCCGTGGTAGCGGGGGAAGAGACCCAGTACTTC	CAGSPVVAGEETQYF
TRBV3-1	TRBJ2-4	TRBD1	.	TGTGCCAGCAGCCACACAGGGGTGCCAGGGGAGAACATTCAGTACTTC	CASSHTGVPGENIQYF
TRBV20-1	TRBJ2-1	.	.	TGCAGTGCTAGCCACAGGGCGAGTTACAATGAGCAGTTCTTC	CSASHRASYNEQFF
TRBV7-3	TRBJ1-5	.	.	TGTGCCAGCAGCTTAAACGGGGGCGCAGGACAGCCCCAGCATTTT	CASSLNGGAGQPQHF
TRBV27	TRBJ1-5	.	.	TGTGCCAGCAGAGTCAGTAGCAATCAGCCCCAGCATTTT	CASRVSSNQPQHF
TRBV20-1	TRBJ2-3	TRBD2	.	TGCAGTGCTAGCGGGGGGGCTACCGGCACAGATACGCAGTATTTT	CSASGGATGTDTQYF
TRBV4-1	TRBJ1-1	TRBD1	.	TGCGCCAGCAGCCAGGCTGACAGGGTCACTGAAGCTTTCTTT	CASSQADRVTEAFF
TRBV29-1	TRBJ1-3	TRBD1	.	TGCAGCGTGGGGGACAGTAGATTAAACACCATATATTTT	CSVGDSRLNTIYF
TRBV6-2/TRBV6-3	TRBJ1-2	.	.	TGTGCCAGCACCCCCACCGGCTATGGCTACACCTTC	CASTPTGYGYTF
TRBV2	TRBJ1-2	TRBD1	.	TGTGCCAGCAGTACGGACAGGGGGGATGCCTATGGCTACACCTTC	CASSTDRGDAYGYTF
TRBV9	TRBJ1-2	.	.	TGTGCCAGCACCACGACGACGGGGGGGTATGGCTACACCTTC	CASTTTTGGYGYTF
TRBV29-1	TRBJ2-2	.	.	TGCAGCGCAGGTTTCAACACCGGGGAGCTGTTTTTT	CSAGFNTGELFF
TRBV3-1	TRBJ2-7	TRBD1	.	TGTGCCAGCAGCCAATCGGGACAGTATGTCAACGAGCAGTACTTC	CASSQSGQYVNEQYF
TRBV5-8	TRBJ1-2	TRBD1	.	TGTGCCAGCAGCGCCACAGGGGGCGAGGGCTATGGCTACACCTTC	CASSATGGEGYGYTF